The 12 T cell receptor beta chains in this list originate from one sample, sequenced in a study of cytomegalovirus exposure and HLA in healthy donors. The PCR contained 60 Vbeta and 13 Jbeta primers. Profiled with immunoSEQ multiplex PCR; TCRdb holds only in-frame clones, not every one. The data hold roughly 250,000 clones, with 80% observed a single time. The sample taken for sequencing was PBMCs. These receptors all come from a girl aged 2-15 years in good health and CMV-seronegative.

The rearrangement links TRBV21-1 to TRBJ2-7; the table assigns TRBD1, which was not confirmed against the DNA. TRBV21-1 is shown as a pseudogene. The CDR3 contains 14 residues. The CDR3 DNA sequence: TGTGCCTCCCCCCCGACAGGGATTCCCTACGAGCAGTACTTC. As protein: CASPPTGIPYEQYF.

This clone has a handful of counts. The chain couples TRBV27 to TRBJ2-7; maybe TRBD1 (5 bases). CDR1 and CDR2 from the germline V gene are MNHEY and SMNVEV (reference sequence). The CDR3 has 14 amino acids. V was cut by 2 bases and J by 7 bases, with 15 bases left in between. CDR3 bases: TGTGCCAGCAGTTTAAGGGGAATCCTTGCTGAGCAGTACTTC. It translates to CASSLRGILAEQYF.

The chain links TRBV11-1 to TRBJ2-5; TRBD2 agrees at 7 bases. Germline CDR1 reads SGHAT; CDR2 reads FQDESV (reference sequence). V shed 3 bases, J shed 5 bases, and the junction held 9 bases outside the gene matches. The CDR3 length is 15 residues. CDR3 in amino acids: CASSFGSVGGETQYF. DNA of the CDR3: TGTGCCAGCAGCTTCGGGTCAGTGGGGGGGGAGACCCAGTACTTC. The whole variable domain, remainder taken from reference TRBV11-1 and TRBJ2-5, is EAEVAQSPRYKITEKSQAVAFWCDPISGHATLYWYRQILGQGPELLVQFQDESVVDDSQLPKDRFSAERLKGVDSTLKIQPAELGDSAMYLCASSFGSVGGETQYFGPGTRLLVL.

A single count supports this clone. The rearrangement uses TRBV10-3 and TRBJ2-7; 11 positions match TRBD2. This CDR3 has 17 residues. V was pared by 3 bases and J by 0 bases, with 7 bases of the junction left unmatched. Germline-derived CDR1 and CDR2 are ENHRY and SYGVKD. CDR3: CAISERLAGSLSYEQYF. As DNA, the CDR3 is TGTGCCATCAGTGAAAGACTAGCGGGATCGCTCTCCTACGAGCAGTACTTC.

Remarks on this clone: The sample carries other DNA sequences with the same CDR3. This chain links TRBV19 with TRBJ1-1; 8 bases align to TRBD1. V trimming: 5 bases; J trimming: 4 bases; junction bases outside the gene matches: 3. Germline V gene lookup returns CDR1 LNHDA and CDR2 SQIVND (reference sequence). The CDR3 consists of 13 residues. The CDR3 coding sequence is TGTGCCAGTAGTGCCACAGGGGGCACTGAAGCTTTCTTT. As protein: CASSATGGTEAFF.

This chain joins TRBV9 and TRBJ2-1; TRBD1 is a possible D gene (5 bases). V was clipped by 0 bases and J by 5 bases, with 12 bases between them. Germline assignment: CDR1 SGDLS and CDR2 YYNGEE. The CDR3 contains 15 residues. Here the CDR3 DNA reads TGTGCCAGCAGCGTAGTGGCAGGGATCGACAATGAGCAGTTCTTC. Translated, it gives CASSVVAGIDNEQFF. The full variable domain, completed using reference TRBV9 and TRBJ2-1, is DSGVTQTPKHLITATGQRVTLRCSPRSGDLSVYWYQQSLDQGLQFLIQYYNGEERAKGNILERFSAQQFPDLHSELNLSSLELGDSALYFCASSVVAGIDNEQFFGPGTRLTVL.

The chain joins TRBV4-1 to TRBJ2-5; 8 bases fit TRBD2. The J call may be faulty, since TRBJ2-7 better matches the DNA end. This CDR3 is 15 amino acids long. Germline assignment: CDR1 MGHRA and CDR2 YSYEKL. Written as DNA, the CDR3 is TGCGCCAGCAGCCCAATGCGGGGGGACCCCTACGAGCAGTACTTC. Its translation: CASSPMRGDPYEQYF.

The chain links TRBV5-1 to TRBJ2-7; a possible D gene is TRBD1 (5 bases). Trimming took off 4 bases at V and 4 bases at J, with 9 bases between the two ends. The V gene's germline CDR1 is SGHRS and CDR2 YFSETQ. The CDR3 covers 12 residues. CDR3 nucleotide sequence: TGCGCCAGCAGCCCGACAGAGTACGAGCAGTACTTC. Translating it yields CASSPTEYEQYF.

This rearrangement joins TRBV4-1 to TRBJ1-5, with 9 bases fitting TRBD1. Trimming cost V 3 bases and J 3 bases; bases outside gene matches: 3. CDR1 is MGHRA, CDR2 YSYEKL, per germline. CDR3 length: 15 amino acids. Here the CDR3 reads CASSHSQGANQPQHF. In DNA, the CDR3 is TGCGCCAGCAGCCATTCACAGGGGGCCAATCAGCCCCAGCATTTT.

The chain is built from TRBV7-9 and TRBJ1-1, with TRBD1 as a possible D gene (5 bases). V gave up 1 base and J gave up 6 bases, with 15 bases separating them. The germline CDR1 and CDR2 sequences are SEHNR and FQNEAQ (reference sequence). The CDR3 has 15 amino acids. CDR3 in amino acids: CASSLVRGGSPEAFF. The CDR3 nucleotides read TGTGCCAGCAGCTTAGTTAGGGGCGGCAGCCCTGAAGCTTTCTTT. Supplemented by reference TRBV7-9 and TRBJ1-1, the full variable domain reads DTGVSQNPRHKITKRGQNVTFRCDPISEHNRLYWYRQTLGQGPEFLTYFQNEAQLEKSRLLSDRFSAERPKGSFSTLEIQRTEQGDSAMYLCASSLVRGGSPEAFFGQGTRLTVV.

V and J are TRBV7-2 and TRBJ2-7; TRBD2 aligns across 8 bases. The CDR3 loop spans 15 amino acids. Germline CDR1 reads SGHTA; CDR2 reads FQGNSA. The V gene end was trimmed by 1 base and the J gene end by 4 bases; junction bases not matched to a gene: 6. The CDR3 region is CASSLGGTSWYEQYF. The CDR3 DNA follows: TGTGCCAGCAGCTTAGGGGGGACTAGTTGGTACGAGCAGTACTTC.

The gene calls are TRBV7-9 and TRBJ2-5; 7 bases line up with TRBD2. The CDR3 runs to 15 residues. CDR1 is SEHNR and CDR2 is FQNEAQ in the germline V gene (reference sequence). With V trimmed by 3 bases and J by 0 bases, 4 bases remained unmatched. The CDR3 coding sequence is TGTGCCAGCAGCTTGATGGGGGGGGACCAAGAGACCCAGTACTTC. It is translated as CASSLMGGDQETQYF.